This T cell receptor beta chain originates from a study of shared clonotypes between healthy human individuals. This clone was observed a handful of times. Researchers ran the assay at a deep level. The authors split each subset's genomic DNA evenly across several immunoSEQ plates. In replicate PCRs of sorted subsets, roughly 200 ng DNA, approximately 30,000 T cell genomes, was used. Clones were sequenced by immunoSEQ multiplex PCR, and TCRdb holds only the in-frame ones, with some missing. The sample holds approximately 700,000 clones, around 73% seen once. Germline V CDR1 and CDR2: WNHNN, SYGVQD (reference sequence). This CDR3 has 14 residues. V was cut by 8 bases and J by 3 bases, with 16 bases left in between.

V and J are TRBV10-1 and TRBJ2-5; a weak D match, TRBD2 (5 bases). The receptor's source is a woman aged 25 to 45 in good health. Sequences were obtained from memory CD4+ T cells sorted from blood. This sample's subset: CD45RA-negative fraction. The CDR3 is CASPPRAGEETQYF. The CDR3 nucleotides read TGCGCCAGCCCCCCGCGGGCCGGGGAAGAGACCCAGTACTTC.